A selection of T cell receptor beta chains follows, all from one sample in a study of T cell responses to AZD1222 COVID-19 vaccine. TCRdb's table, derived via immunoSEQ multiplex PCR, lists solely in-frame clones and lacks some. The data contain over 120,000 clones, approximately 85% of them singletons. The source was peripheral blood, collected on day 0 of AZD1222 vaccination. Receptors originate from an adult in good health. Both conserved end residues are part of each CDR3. The D gene is left open where the match is weak. Not all rows give a size; the values are once, few, many and, for expanded clones, a class.

>TRBV3-1/TRBV3-2|TRBJ1-4|TRBD1|NA
TGTGCCAGCAGCCAACGGACAGGGGGAGATGAAAAACTGTTTTTT
CASSQRTGGDEKLFF
>TRBV28|TRBJ2-2|NA|NA
TGTGCCAGCAGCACCCCCACTAGCTGGAACACCGGGGAGCTGTTTTTT
CASSTPTSWNTGELFF
>TRBV7-6|TRBJ2-5|TRBD2|NA
TGTGCCAGCAGCTCCCCGAGCGGGGGAGAGACCCAGTACTTC
CASSSPSGGETQYF
>TRBV10-1|TRBJ2-7|NA|NA
TGCGCCAGCAGTGACAATACACTCGAGCAGTACTTC
CASSDNTLEQYF
>TRBV5-1|TRBJ1-6|NA|NA
TGCGCCAGCAGCGATGGGCGGGCAGGGCCCTCACCCCTCCACTTT
CASSDGRAGPSPLHF
>TRBV3-1/TRBV3-2|TRBJ2-3|TRBD2|NA
TGTGCCAGCAGCCTTGGACTAGCGGGGGGGCAGTTAGATACGCAGTATTTT
CASSLGLAGGQLDTQYF
>TRBV18|TRBJ1-1|TRBD1|few
TGTGCCAGCTCACCCCGGGACAGGGGCTCCTTGAACACTGAAGCTTTCTTT
CASSPRDRGSLNTEAFF
>TRBV29-1|TRBJ1-1|NA|once
TGCAGCGGACAGACCCTTAACACTGAAGCTTTCTTT
CSGQTLNTEAFF
>TRBV6-6|TRBJ1-5|NA|many
TGTGCCAGCAGTTACTCGGGCGTTAGCAATCAGCCCCAGCATTTT
CASSYSGVSNQPQHF
>TRBV11-2|TRBJ1-5|NA|NA
TGTGCCAGCAGTTCAGCTCCCAATCAGCCCCAGCATTTT
CASSSAPNQPQHF
>TRBV3-1/TRBV3-2|TRBJ2-7|NA|once
TGTGCCAGCGCCACGAGGCTGGGAGCCGAGCAGTACTTC
CASATRLGAEQYF
>TRBV12-3/TRBV12-4|TRBJ1-1|TRBD1|NA
TGTGCCAGCAGTCAGGGGGTTGAAGCTTTCTTT
CASSQGVEAFF
>TRBV18|TRBJ1-2|NA|NA
TGTGCCAGCTCACCGATGGAGACAGCCGCCTATGGCTACACCTTC
CASSPMETAAYGYTF
>TRBV5-1|TRBJ1-5|NA|NA
TGCGCCAGCAGCTTGTCCCAACGGCGACCTTATAGCAATCAGCCCCAGCATTTT
CASSLSQRRPYSNQPQHF
>TRBV6-6|TRBJ1-6|TRBD1|NA
TGTGCCAGCATCGTGGGAGGGGACAGTCAATCACCCCTCCACTTT
CASIVGGDSQSPLHF
>TRBV4-1|TRBJ2-1|NA|NA
TGCGCCAGCAGCCAAGACGTAAACTCGGGTGAGCAGTTCTTC
CASSQDVNSGEQFF
>TRBV12-3/TRBV12-4|TRBJ1-5|NA|NA
TGTGCCAGCAGTTTTAGCGACCTGGCCCAGCATTTT
CASSFSDLAQHF
>TRBV28|TRBJ1-6|TRBD1|NA
TGTGCCAGCAGTCCCTTTGCGGGACAGGGTAATTCACCCCTCCACTTT
CASSPFAGQGNSPLHF
>TRBV19|TRBJ2-5|NA|NA
TGTGCCAGCCAAGAGACCCAGTACTTC
CASQETQYF
>TRBV10-3|TRBJ1-5|TRBD1|NA
TGTGCCATCAGTGAGCCTACCGGGACAGGGGGAAGACCCCAGCATTTT
CAISEPTGTGGRPQHF
>TRBV7-6|TRBJ2-7|NA|once
TGTGCCAGCAGCTTTGCAGGATCCTACGAGCAGTACTTC
CASSFAGSYEQYF
>TRBV4-1|TRBJ1-4|NA|few
TGCGCCAGCAGCCAATCCCCCGTGTGGCTAGGTAATGAAAAACTGTTTTTT
CASSQSPVWLGNEKLFF
>TRBV19|TRBJ2-7|TRBD1|NA
TGTGCCAGTAGTGTGGACAGGGGTATGGACGAGCAGTACTTC
CASSVDRGMDEQYF
>TRBV29-1|TRBJ2-1|NA|NA
TGCAGCGTCCCCCTGCGGGCAGACTTAGGGGAGCAGTTCTTC
CSVPLRADLGEQFF
>TRBV9|TRBJ1-5|TRBD1|NA
TGTGCCAGCAGCGTAGGGGACAGGGGGCAACAGCCCCAGCATTTT
CASSVGDRGQQPQHF
>TRBV5-1|TRBJ1-3|NA|NA
TGCGCCAGCAGCTTGGCAGGGAACTCTGGAAACACCATATATTTT
CASSLAGNSGNTIYF
>TRBV19|TRBJ2-5|NA|NA
TGTGCCAGTAGTATCAGGCAGGCCCCACAAGAGACCCAGTACTTC
CASSIRQAPQETQYF
>TRBV7-2|TRBJ1-1|NA|NA
TGTGCCAGCAGTTCAGGGGCCTACTTCAACACTGAAGCTTTCTTT
CASSSGAYFNTEAFF
>TRBV11-1|TRBJ1-1|NA|NA
TGTGCCAGCAGCTTAAACCTCATGAACACTGAAGCTTTCTTT
CASSLNLMNTEAFF
>TRBV4-1|TRBJ1-5|NA|few
TGCGCCAGCAGCCAAGAGAGGGATTGGTATAGCAATCAGCCCCAGCATTTT
CASSQERDWYSNQPQHF
>TRBV6-5|TRBJ1-5|NA|NA
TGTGCCAGCAGTCCGGGACGTAGCAATCAGCCCCAGCATTTT
CASSPGRSNQPQHF
>TRBV7-2|TRBJ2-3|NA|NA
TGTGCCAGCAGCTTAGCCCCAGATACGCAGTATTTT
CASSLAPDTQYF
>TRBV18|TRBJ2-5|TRBD2|NA
TGTGCCAGCTCACCCCTAGCGGGTGTGGAGACCCAGTACTTC
CASSPLAGVETQYF
>TRBV19|TRBJ1-2|NA|NA
TGTGCCAGTAGCCCTCCGGGACCTCCGTATGGCTACACCTTC
CASSPPGPPYGYTF
>TRBV6-5|TRBJ1-5|NA|NA
TGTGCCAGCAGTAGGGACTTTAGCAATCAGCCCCAGCATTTT
CASSRDFSNQPQHF
>TRBV27|TRBJ1-5|TRBD1|NA
TGTGCCAGCAGTACTCTGACAGGGGCTTTGAATCAGCCCCAGCATTTT
CASSTLTGALNQPQHF
>TRBV6-1|TRBJ2-4|TRBD1|once
TGTGCCAGCAGTGAAGGGCTAGGGGGCCCGTTCCCGCAGTACTTC
CASSEGLGGPFPQYF
>TRBV25-1|TRBJ2-1|TRBD2|NA
TGTGCCAGCTCAACTAGCGGGAGGGCCCGGGAGCAGTTCTTC
CASSTSGRAREQFF
>TRBV7-9|TRBJ1-4|NA|NA
TGTGCCAGCAGCACCGCCCCGGAGCCGGCTAATGAAAAACTGTTTTTT
CASSTAPEPANEKLFF
>TRBV25-1|TRBJ2-1|NA|NA
TGTGCCAGCAGTGATTACAATGAGCAGTTCTTC
CASSDYNEQFF
>TRBV11-2|TRBJ1-1|NA|NA
TGTGCCAGCAGCTCACAGGTCATGAACACTGAAGCTTTCTTT
CASSSQVMNTEAFF
>TRBV6-5|TRBJ2-2|NA|NA
TGTGCCAGCAGCCCCTTACAGAACACCGGGGAGCTGTTTTTT
CASSPLQNTGELFF
>TRBV5-1|TRBJ2-3|TRBD2|NA
TGCGCCAGCAGCCTCCGACTAGCGGGAGAGGGAACAGATACGCAGTATTTT
CASSLRLAGEGTDTQYF
>TRBV18|TRBJ2-7|NA|NA
TGTGCCAGCTCACTGATGACAGATTCCTACGAGCAGTACTTC
CASSLMTDSYEQYF
>TRBV5-1|TRBJ2-1|NA|NA
TGCGCCAGCAGCCCCTCGGGGGGCAGAGGAGGACACAATGAGCAGTTCTTC
CASSPSGGRGGHNEQFF
>TRBV4-1|TRBJ1-2|TRBD1|NA
TGCGCCAGCAGCCAAAGGACAGGGGGCGATTATGGCTACACCTTC
CASSQRTGGDYGYTF
>TRBV18|TRBJ1-1|TRBD1|NA
TGTGCCAGCTCACCAGGCGGAAGGGGGCGCGACACTGAAGCTTTCTTT
CASSPGGRGRDTEAFF
>TRBV2|TRBJ2-1|NA|NA
TGTGCCAGCAGTGAAGAGTCCCCACTCATGAGAGACTCCTACAATGAGCAGTTCTTC
CASSEESPLMRDSYNEQFF
>TRBV10-1|TRBJ1-1|NA|once
TGCGCCAGCAGTGAGGTGGACACTGAAGCTTTCTTT
CASSEVDTEAFF
>TRBV28|TRBJ2-1|NA|NA
NA
CASSSFAQGAFF
>TRBV7-2|TRBJ2-7|NA|NA
TGTGCCAGCGCGAGTTGGGCAGGGGGGGACGAGCAGTACTTC
CASASWAGGDEQYF
>TRBV11-2|TRBJ1-6|NA|NA
TGTGCCAGCAGCTCCGAAGGTTATTCACCCCTCCACTTT
CASSSEGYSPLHF
>TRBV27|TRBJ2-1|NA|few
TGTGCCAGCAGCTTAGGGGTCACCTCCTACAATGAGCAGTTCTTC
CASSLGVTSYNEQFF
>TRBV30|TRBJ2-5|NA|NA
TGTGCCTGGAGTGTCGGCTGGCAAGAGACCCAGTACTTC
CAWSVGWQETQYF
>TRBV3-1/TRBV3-2|TRBJ1-2|NA|NA
TGTGCCAGCAGCCCCAGAGGTGGAGGAATCGGTGGCTACACCTTC
CASSPRGGGIGGYTF
>TRBV28|TRBJ1-6|NA|NA
TGTGCCAGCAGTTTAGGGCAGGATCGATCACCCCTCCACTTT
CASSLGQDRSPLHF
>TRBV7-8|TRBJ2-4|NA|NA
TGTGCCAGCAGGCCAGGGGCCCGCGGGGTCCAGACCAAAAACATTCAGTACTTC
CASRPGARGVQTKNIQYF
>TRBV3-1/TRBV3-2|TRBJ2-3|NA|once
TGTGCCAGCAGCCTCACTAGATCTAGCACAGATACGCAGTATTTT
CASSLTRSSTDTQYF